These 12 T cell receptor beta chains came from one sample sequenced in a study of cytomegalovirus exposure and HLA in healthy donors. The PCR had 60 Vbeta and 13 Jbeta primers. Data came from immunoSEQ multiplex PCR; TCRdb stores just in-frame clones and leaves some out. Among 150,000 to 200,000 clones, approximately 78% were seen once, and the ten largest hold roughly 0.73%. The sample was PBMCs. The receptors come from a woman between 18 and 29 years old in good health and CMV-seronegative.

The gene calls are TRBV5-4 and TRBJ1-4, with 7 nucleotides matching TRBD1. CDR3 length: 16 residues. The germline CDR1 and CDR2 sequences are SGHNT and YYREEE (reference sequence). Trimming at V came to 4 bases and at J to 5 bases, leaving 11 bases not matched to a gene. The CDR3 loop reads CASSPHLGQKNEKLFF. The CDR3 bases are TGTGCCAGCAGCCCCCACCTGGGACAGAAAAATGAAAAACTGTTTTTT.

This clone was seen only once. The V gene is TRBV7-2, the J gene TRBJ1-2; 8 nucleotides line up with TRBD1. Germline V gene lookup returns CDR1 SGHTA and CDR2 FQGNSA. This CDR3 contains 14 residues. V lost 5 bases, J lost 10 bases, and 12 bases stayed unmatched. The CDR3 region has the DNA TGTGCCAGCAGCGGACAGGGAAAGACTATGGCCTACACCTTC. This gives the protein CASSGQGKTMAYTF.

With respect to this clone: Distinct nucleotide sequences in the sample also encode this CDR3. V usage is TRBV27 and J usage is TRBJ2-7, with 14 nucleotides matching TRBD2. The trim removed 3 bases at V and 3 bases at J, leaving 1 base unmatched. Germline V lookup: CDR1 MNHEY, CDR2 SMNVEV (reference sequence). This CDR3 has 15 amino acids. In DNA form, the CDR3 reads TGTGCCAGCAGTTTGGGACTAGCGGGAGTCTACGAGCAGTACTTC. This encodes CASSLGLAGVYEQYF.

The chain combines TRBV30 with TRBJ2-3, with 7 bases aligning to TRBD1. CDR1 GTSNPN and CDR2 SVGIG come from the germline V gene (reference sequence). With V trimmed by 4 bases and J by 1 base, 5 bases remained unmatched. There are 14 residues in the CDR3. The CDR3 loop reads CAWNTGVGTDTQYF. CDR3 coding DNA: TGTGCCTGGAATACAGGGGTTGGCACAGATACGCAGTATTTT.

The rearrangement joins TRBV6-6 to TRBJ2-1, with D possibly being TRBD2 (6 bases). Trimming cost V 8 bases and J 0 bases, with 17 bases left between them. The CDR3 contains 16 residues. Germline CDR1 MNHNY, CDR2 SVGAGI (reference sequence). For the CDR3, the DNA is TGTGCCAGCGGCGGGGATTGGGCTGCCTCCTACAATGAGCAGTTCTTC. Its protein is CASGGDWAASYNEQFF.

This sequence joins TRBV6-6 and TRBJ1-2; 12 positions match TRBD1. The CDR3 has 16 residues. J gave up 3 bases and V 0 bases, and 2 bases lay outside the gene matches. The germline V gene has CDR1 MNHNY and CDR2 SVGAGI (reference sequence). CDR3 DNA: TGTGCCAGCAGTTACTCCGGGACAGGGGGCGACTATGGCTACACCTTC. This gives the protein CASSYSGTGGDYGYTF.

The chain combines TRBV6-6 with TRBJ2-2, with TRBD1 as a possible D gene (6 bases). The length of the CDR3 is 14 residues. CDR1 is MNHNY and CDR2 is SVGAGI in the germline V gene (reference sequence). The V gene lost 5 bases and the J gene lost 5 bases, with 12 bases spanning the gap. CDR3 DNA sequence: TGTGCCAGCAGTGCAGGGGCGATAACCGGGGAGCTGTTTTTT. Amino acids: CASSAGAITGELFF.

The CDR3 sequence is CASSLAGLAGGPSSYEQYF. The CDR3 nucleotides are TGCGCCAGCAGCTTGGCGGGACTAGCGGGAGGGCCAAGCTCCTACGAGCAGTACTTC. This chain links TRBV5-1 with TRBJ2-7; 16 bases align to TRBD2. Trimming removed 0 bases from V and 0 bases from J; junction bases left unmatched: 6. Germline V gene data show CDR1 as SGHRS and CDR2 as YFSETQ. This CDR3 region has 19 residues.

The CDR3 loop is CASSVRLAGDFTGELFF. The CDR3 DNA sequence: TGTGCCAGCAGCGTTCGACTAGCGGGAGATTTCACCGGGGAGCTGTTTTTT. This rearrangement joins TRBV7-9 to TRBJ2-2, with TRBD2 matching over 12 bases. The J segment lost 4 bases and the V segment lost 5 bases, leaving 8 bases of the junction unmatched. This CDR3 has 17 amino acids. Per germline, CDR1 SEHNR and CDR2 FQNEAQ (reference sequence).

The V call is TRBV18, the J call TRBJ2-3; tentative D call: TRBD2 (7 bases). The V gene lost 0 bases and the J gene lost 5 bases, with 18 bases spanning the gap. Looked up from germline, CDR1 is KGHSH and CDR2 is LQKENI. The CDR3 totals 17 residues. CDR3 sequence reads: CASSPPSGGGAIDTQYF. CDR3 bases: TGTGCCAGCTCACCACCATCGGGTGGGGGGGCCATAGATACGCAGTATTTT.

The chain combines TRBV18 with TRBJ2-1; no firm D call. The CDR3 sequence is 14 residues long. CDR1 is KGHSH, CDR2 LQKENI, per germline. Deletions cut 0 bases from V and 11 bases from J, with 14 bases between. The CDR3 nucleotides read TGTGCCAGCTCACCACCTCTTGATAGAGAGAAGCAGTTCTTC. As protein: CASSPPLDREKQFF.

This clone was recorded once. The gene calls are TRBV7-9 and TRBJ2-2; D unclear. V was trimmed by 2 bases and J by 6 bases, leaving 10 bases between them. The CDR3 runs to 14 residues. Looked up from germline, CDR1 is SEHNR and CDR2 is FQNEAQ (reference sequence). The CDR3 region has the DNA TGTGCCAGCAGCTTATCAGGTTTTGCCGGGGAGCTGTTTTTT. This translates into CASSLSGFAGELFF.